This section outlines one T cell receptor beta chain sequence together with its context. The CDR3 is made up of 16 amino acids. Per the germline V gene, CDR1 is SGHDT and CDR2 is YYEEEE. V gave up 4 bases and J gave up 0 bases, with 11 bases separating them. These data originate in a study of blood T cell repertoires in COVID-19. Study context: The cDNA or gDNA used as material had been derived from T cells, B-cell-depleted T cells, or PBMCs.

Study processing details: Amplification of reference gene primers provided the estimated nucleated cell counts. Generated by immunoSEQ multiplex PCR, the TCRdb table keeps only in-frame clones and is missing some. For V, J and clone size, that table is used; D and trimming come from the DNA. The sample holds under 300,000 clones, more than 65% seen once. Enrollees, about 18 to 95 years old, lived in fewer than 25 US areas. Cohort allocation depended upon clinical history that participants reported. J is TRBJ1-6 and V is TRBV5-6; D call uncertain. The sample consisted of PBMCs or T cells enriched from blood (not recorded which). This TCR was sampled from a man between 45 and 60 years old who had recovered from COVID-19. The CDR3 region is CASSQEDSSYNSPLHF. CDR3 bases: TGTGCCAGCAGCCAGGAGGATAGCTCCTATAATTCACCCCTCCACTTT.